These T cell receptor beta chains were read from a single sample in a study of identical twins. From the 5' RACE reads, TCRdb called clonotypes with MiXCR, one entry per CDR3 protein. The data contain hundreds of thousands of distinct CDR3 sequences, about 12% of them singletons. The data also belong to a second study, concerning yellow fever vaccine responses in identical twins.

Sequenced: PBMCs. The source is a woman between 18 and 30 years old in good health. CDR3s include the opening cysteine and the closing phenylalanine or tryptophan. D genes are given only for firm matches. Part of the rows lack a size; the others show once, few, many or a class for expanded clones.

abundance	v_gene	len	j_gene	d_gene	CDR3aa	CDR3nt
-	TRBV6-5	13	TRBJ2-5	-	CASSYSLKETQYF	TGTGCCAGCAGTTACTCTCTAAAAGAGACCCAGTACTTC
many	TRBV7-8	18	TRBJ2-1	-	CASSLTTLRGAIYNEQFF	TGTGCCAGCAGCTTAACCACCCTGAGGGGTGCCATTTACAATGAGCAGTTCTTC
few	TRBV12-3/TRBV12-4	14	TRBJ2-2	-	CASSQGLWAGELFF	TGTGCCAGCAGTCAAGGCCTGTGGGCCGGGGAGCTGTTTTTT
many	TRBV6-5	15	TRBJ1-5	-	CASSLLRDSNQPQHF	TGTGCCAGCAGCTTACTCCGGGACAGCAATCAGCCCCAGCATTTT
few	TRBV5-1	15	TRBJ2-5	-	CASETGLVGQETQYF	TGCGCCAGTGAAACAGGGTTAGTTGGCCAAGAGACCCAGTACTTC
many	TRBV28	16	TRBJ2-4	-	CASSPRGDLAKNIQYF	TGTGCCAGCAGTCCACGGGGCGACCTAGCCAAAAACATTCAGTACTTC
-	TRBV20-1	13	TRBJ1-6	-	CSARATTKSPLHF	TGCAGTGCTAGAGCCACAACGAAATCACCCCTCCACTTT
few	TRBV5-1	14	TRBJ2-7	-	CASSLLSPPYEQYF	TGCGCCAGCAGCTTGTTATCACCCCCCTACGAGCAGTACTTC
few	TRBV20-1	13	TRBJ2-3	-	CSAFTGRTDTQYF	TGCAGTGCCTTTACAGGGCGGACAGATACGCAGTATTTT
few	TRBV10-3	14	TRBJ2-1	-	CAISDEPRGHEQFF	TGTGCCATCAGTGACGAACCTCGAGGGCATGAGCAGTTCTTC
-	TRBV7-9	12	TRBJ2-4	TRBD2	CASSLASGRALF	TGTGCCAGCAGCTTAGCATCCGGGAGGGCCCTCTTC
-	TRBV5-1	15	TRBJ2-7	-	CASSLEASATYEQYF	TGCGCCAGCAGCTTAGAGGCTAGCGCGACCTACGAGCAGTACTTC
few	TRBV6-1	15	TRBJ1-2	TRBD1	CASKEPDRDIYGYTF	TGTGCCAGCAAGGAACCGGACAGGGATATCTATGGCTACACCTTC
-	TRBV7-9	15	TRBJ2-7	TRBD2	CASLPCRSGSYEQYF	TGTGCCAGTCTGCCGTGTCGTAGCGGGAGTTACGAGCAGTACTTC
many	TRBV20-1	13	TRBJ2-2	-	CSARPLNTGELFF	TGCAGTGCTAGACCACTGAACACCGGGGAGCTGTTTTTT
few	TRBV12-3/TRBV12-4	16	TRBJ2-2	TRBD1	CASSPYRQGGTGELFF	TGTGCCAGCAGTCCCTATCGACAGGGCGGCACCGGGGAGCTGTTTTTT
-	TRBV7-6	16	TRBJ1-2	-	CASSLLPAGGTDGYTF	TGTGCCAGCAGCTTACTTCCGGCCGGGGGCACGGATGGCTACACCTTC
-	TRBV7-9	16	TRBJ2-5	-	CASSHSRGQGQETQYF	TGTGCCAGCAGCCACTCTCGTGGCCAGGGCCAAGAGACCCAGTACTTC
few	TRBV5-1	14	TRBJ2-2	-	CASSLEAYTGELFF	TGCGCCAGCAGCTTGGAGGCATACACCGGGGAGCTGTTTTTT
few	TRBV5-8	16	TRBJ2-6	-	CASQAGSSSGANVLTF	TGTGCCAGCCAGGCAGGCTCGAGCTCTGGGGCCAACGTCCTGACTTTC
-	TRBV5-1	12	TRBJ1-2	TRBD1	CASSEDRGGYTF	TGCGCCAGCAGCGAAGACAGGGGTGGCTACACCTTC
-	TRBV7-9	14	TRBJ2-1	TRBD1	CASSPTGGGNEQFF	TGTGCCAGCAGCCCTACAGGGGGAGGCAATGAGCAGTTCTTC
many	TRBV20-1	17	TRBJ1-1	-	CSARDKTGQTLNTEAFF	TGCAGTGCTAGGGATAAGACAGGTCAAACGCTCAACACTGAAGCTTTCTTT
-	TRBV7-8	12	TRBJ2-7	-	CASSLGALEQYF	TGTGCCAGCAGCTTAGGGGCTTTGGAGCAGTACTTC
many	TRBV29-1	15	TRBJ2-3	TRBD2	CSVAGLGRGTDTQYF	TGCAGCGTTGCAGGACTAGGAAGGGGCACAGATACGCAGTATTTT
few	TRBV28	16	TRBJ2-2	-	CASSFRSRPITGELFF	TGTGCCAGCAGTTTTCGCTCCAGACCCATTACCGGGGAGCTGTTTTTT
-	TRBV11-2	13	TRBJ2-1	-	CASSPPDESGQFF	TGTGCCAGCAGCCCACCCGATGAGTCGGGGCAGTTCTTC
-	TRBV20-1	13	TRBJ2-7	-	CSATPGLIYEQYF	TGCAGTGCTACACCGGGACTCATTTACGAGCAGTACTTC
few	TRBV11-2	15	TRBJ2-3	-	CASSPEGQSTDTQYF	TGTGCCAGCAGCCCGGAGGGTCAGAGCACAGATACGCAGTATTTT
many	TRBV12-3/TRBV12-4	15	TRBJ2-5	-	CASSLLQGPRETQYF	TGTGCCAGCAGTTTGCTCCAGGGGCCGAGGGAGACCCAGTACTTC
many	TRBV5-1	15	TRBJ2-3	TRBD2	CASSLAGTGTDTQYF	TGTGCCAGCAGCCTAGCGGGGACAGGCACAGATACGCAGTATTTT
few	TRBV4-1	16	TRBJ2-2	TRBD2	CASSQVPSGGTGELFF	TGCGCCAGCAGCCAAGTCCCTAGCGGGGGAACCGGGGAGCTGTTTTTT
few	TRBV20-1	14	TRBJ2-3	TRBD2	CSATGTTNTDTQYF	TGCAGTGCTACCGGGACTACTAACACAGATACGCAGTATTTT
-	TRBV14	17	TRBJ2-7	TRBD2	CASSRSSGTSPELEQYF	TGTGCCAGCAGCCGCAGTTCGGGGACTAGCCCAGAACTCGAGCAGTACTTC
-	TRBV19	16	TRBJ2-3	TRBD2	CASSSSSTSGTDTQYF	TGTGCCAGTAGTTCCTCCTCGACTAGCGGCACAGATACGCAGTATTTT
-	TRBV11-2	16	TRBJ2-1	TRBD2	CASSSRGREAYNEQFF	TGTGCCAGCAGCTCTCGGGGGCGGGAGGCCTACAATGAGCAGTTCTTC
few	TRBV6-2/TRBV6-3	12	TRBJ1-5	-	CASSPLYQPQHF	TGTGCCAGCAGTCCCCTTTATCAGCCCCAGCATTTT
many	TRBV12-3/TRBV12-4	13	TRBJ2-7	-	CASKAGNSYEQYF	TGTGCCAGCAAAGCGGGCAACTCCTACGAGCAGTACTTC
many	TRBV12-3/TRBV12-4	14	TRBJ2-3	-	CASSRVYSTDTQYF	TGTGCCAGCAGTCGGGTCTATAGCACAGATACGCAGTATTTT
many	TRBV28	20	TRBJ2-6	TRBD1	CASSPYPTGNFNGGANVLTF	TGTGCCAGCAGCCCGTATCCGACAGGGAATTTTAATGGTGGGGCCAACGTCCTGACTTTC
few	TRBV7-9	15	TRBJ2-1	-	CASSSTAELYNEQFF	TGTGCCAGCAGCTCGACAGCGGAACTCTACAATGAGCAGTTCTTC
-	TRBV5-1	13	TRBJ1-5	TRBD1	CASSGTGGQPQHF	TGCGCCAGCAGCGGGACAGGGGGTCAGCCCCAGCATTTT
many	TRBV7-9	14	TRBJ2-5	-	CASSYLEVGETQYF	TGTGCCAGCAGCTACCTAGAGGTTGGAGAGACCCAGTACTTC
few	TRBV6-1	15	TRBJ2-1	TRBD2	CASSELLAGKAGQFF	TGTGCCAGCAGTGAGCTACTAGCGGGAAAGGCAGGGCAGTTCTTC
many	TRBV7-2	15	TRBJ2-1	TRBD2	CASSFGSGRGNEQFF	TGTGCCAGCAGCTTTGGTAGCGGGAGAGGTAATGAGCAGTTCTTC